This T cell receptor beta chain was captured by sequencing in a study of shared clonotypes between healthy human individuals. The overall study: Two female and a few male donors aged 18 to 49 were enrolled. Overall study results and limits: For naive CD4 cells, roughly 4.8% of clonotypes were shared across a few donors. An anticipated effect of sequencing depth on clonotype sharing among donors was recognized.

With regard to this clone: Its antigen remains unidentified.

Several immunoSEQ 96-well plates shared each subset's DNA, each plate a replicate. Generated by immunoSEQ multiplex PCR, the TCRdb table keeps only in-frame clones and is missing some. Of about 2.2 million clones in the sample, roughly 91% are singletons; the top ten hold more than 1.5%. The germline V gene has CDR1 SGHDT and CDR2 YYEEEE. This CDR3 region has 16 residues. The V segment lost 5 bases and the J segment 2 bases; nucleotides outside the gene matches: 10. CD45RO negativity and positive selection for CCR7 defined naive CD8 cells, a population that excluded terminally differentiated effector memory CD45RA+ cells.

Specimen: naive CD8+ T cells from PBMCs. The TCR was taken from a man aged 18 to 30 in good health. Some clones in this sample may be carry-over from other donors' samples. The rearrangement links TRBV5-6 to TRBJ1-2, with TRBD1 matching over 9 bases. In nucleotides, the CDR3 is TGTGCCAGCAGTTCGGGAGGACAGGGGTTAAACTATGGCTACACCTTC. Its translation is CASSSGGQGLNYGYTF.